The present T cell receptor beta chain was sequenced within a study of cytomegalovirus exposure and HLA in healthy donors. Study-level information: Unique TCRs numbering some 77 million, obtained from HLA-typed donors, made up an early data release.

As concerns this clone: Its antigen is unidentified.

The primer mix had 60 Vbeta and 13 Jbeta primers. TCRdb's table, derived via immunoSEQ multiplex PCR, lists solely in-frame clones and lacks some. Among around 150,000 clones listed, about 61% were seen once. Germline lookup yields CDR1 KGHSH and CDR2 LQKENI. V lost 3 bases to trimming and J lost 5 bases, with 7 bases between them. This CDR3 comprises 13 residues. All donors participated as healthy donors of bone marrow. Study outcomes and limitations: Across donors, presence/absence analyses took sequencing depth to be roughly uniform. Some V segments (TRBV6-2 and TRBV6-3 among them) were excluded as indistinguishable.

The chain couples TRBV18 to TRBJ2-2; D is unresolved. Sequencing input: PBMCs. The TCR sequence derives from a middle-aged woman in good health and CMV-seronegative. This CDR3 is CASSPIRTGELFF. CDR3 coding DNA: TGTGCCAGCTCACCTATCCGGACCGGGGAGCTGTTTTTT.